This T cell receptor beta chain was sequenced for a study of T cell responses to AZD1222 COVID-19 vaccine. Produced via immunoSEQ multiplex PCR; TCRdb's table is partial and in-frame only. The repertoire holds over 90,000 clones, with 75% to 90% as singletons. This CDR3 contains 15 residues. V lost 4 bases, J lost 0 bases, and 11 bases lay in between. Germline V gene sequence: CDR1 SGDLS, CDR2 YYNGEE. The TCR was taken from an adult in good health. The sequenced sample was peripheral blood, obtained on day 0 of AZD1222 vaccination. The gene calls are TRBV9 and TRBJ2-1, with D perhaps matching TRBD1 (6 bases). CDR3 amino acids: CASSPSGDSYNEQFF. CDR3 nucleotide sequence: TGTGCCAGCAGCCCCTCAGGGGACTCCTACAATGAGCAGTTCTTC. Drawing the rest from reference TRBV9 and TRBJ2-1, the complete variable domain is DSGVTQTPKHLITATGQRVTLRCSPRSGDLSVYWYQQSLDQGLQFLIQYYNGEERAKGNILERFSAQQFPDLHSELNLSSLELGDSALYFCASSPSGDSYNEQFFGPGTRLTVL.